This T cell receptor (beta chain) is drawn from a study of identical twins. Findings and limits, study-wide: Model-predicted out-of-frame TCR alpha sharing fell below observed values in monozygotic twins. A lower insertion count was a feature of abundant cord blood beta clonotypes, with no such feature in memory repertoires.

Healthy Caucasians supplied all donations. From germline, CDR1 is MDHEN and CDR2 SYDVKM. The CDR3 extends over 11 amino acids. In regard to this clonotype: Antigen: not known.

TCRdb recomputed calls from the 5' RACE reads with MiXCR, one row per CDR3 protein. The sample holds some 320,000 distinct CDR3 sequences, 9% to 15% seen once. These same records also appear under a second study, on yellow fever vaccine responses in identical twins.

What was sequenced was CD8+ T cells sorted from blood. This sequence was found in a woman aged 18-35 years in good health. V usage is TRBV28 and J usage is TRBJ1-1; TRBD1 might be the D (5 bases). The CDR3 nucleotides read TGTGCGGGGGGGTGGTCCACTGAAGCTTTCTTT. This sequence encodes CAGGWSTEAFF.